What follows are 9 T cell receptor beta chains derived from one specimen sequenced in a study of blood T cell repertoires in COVID-19. TCRdb's copy holds only in-frame clones and misses some; the assay was immunoSEQ multiplex PCR. The sample shows just under 150,000 clones, 85% of them seen only once. Sequenced: peripheral blood. The source of these receptors is a human donor with acute or convalescent COVID-19. The donor label of this sample is uncertain.

CDR3 loop: CASSIQGDNYGYTF. The CDR3 bases are TGCGCCAGCAGTATTCAGGGTGATAACTATGGCTACACCTTC. The chain has TRBV5-1 and TRBJ1-2; D is perhaps TRBD1 (5 bases). Germline V lookup: CDR1 SGHRS, CDR2 YFSETQ. The CDR3 has 14 residues. The V end was cut by 5 bases, the J end by 1 base, with 12 bases between.

The gene calls are TRBV6-5 and TRBJ1-1; 9 nucleotides line up with TRBD1. The CDR3 is 14 amino acids. From germline, CDR1 is MNHEY and CDR2 SVGAGI. The V and J ends lost 7 bases and 3 bases, in that order; junction bases with no gene match: 6. The CDR3 loop reads CASNHDRGYTEAFF. In DNA form, the CDR3 reads TGTGCCAGCAACCACGACAGGGGGTACACTGAAGCTTTCTTT.

The chain combines TRBV5-1 with TRBJ1-2; 7 positions match TRBD1. Trimming took 4 bases from V and 8 from J; bases not matched to a gene: 11. Germline values: CDR1 SGHRS, CDR2 YFSETQ. The CDR3 has 14 amino acids. The CDR3 reads CASSVGQPAEGYTF. CDR3 bases: TGCGCCAGCAGCGTGGGACAGCCGGCGGAAGGCTACACCTTC. The full variable domain, its missing parts supplied by reference TRBV5-1 and TRBJ1-2, is KAGVTQTPRYLIKTRGQQVTLSCSPISGHRSVSWYQQTPGQGLQFLFEYFSETQRNKGNFPGRFSGRQFSNSRSEMNVSTLELGDSALYLCASSVGQPAEGYTFGSGTRLTVV.

V usage is TRBV7-9 and J usage is TRBJ1-2; no clear D. The CDR3 extends over 15 amino acids. V was pared by 2 bases and J by 4 bases, with 14 bases between. Looked up from germline, CDR1 is SEHNR and CDR2 is FQNEAQ (reference sequence). For the CDR3, the DNA is TGTGCCAGCAGCTTACTCCAGATGCTCGCCTATGGCTACACCTTC. Residues: CASSLLQMLAYGYTF.

The J gene is TRBJ1-1, the V gene TRBV29-1, with TRBD1 as a possible D gene (5 bases). V was clipped by 7 bases and J by 3 bases, with 9 bases between them. CDR1 and CDR2 from the germline V gene are SQVTM and ANQGSEA. CDR3 length equals 11 residues. The CDR3 DNA follows: TGCAGCGGGGGGTCGGACACTGAAGCTTTCTTT. Translation: CSGGSDTEAFF.

The chain recombines TRBV7-2 with TRBJ1-4, with D perhaps matching TRBD1 (5 bases). The CDR3 totals 14 residues. V lost 0 bases and J lost 10, with 12 bases in between. The germline CDR1 and CDR2 sequences are SGHTA and FQGNSA. CDR3 coding DNA: TGTGCCAGCAGCTTAGCGGGGCTCCAGGGAAAACTGTTTTTT. This encodes CASSLAGLQGKLFF.

The chain joins TRBV5-6 to TRBJ1-6, with 7 positions matching TRBD1. The germline CDR1 and CDR2 sequences are SGHDT and YYEEEE. This CDR3 is built from 13 residues. Trimming removed 4 bases from V and 7 bases from J; junction bases left unmatched: 2. The CDR3 region is CASSPGQNSPLHF. CDR3 in DNA: TGTGCCAGCAGCCCGGGACAGAATTCACCCCTCCACTTT.

J is TRBJ2-7 and V is TRBV15; D may be TRBD2 (7 bases). The V and J ends lost 1 base and 7 bases respectively, with 14 bases between them. CDR1 and CDR2 (germline): LNHNV, YYDKDF (reference sequence). CDR3 length: 14 amino acids. The CDR3 loop reads CATSRVRGAGEQYF. The CDR3 DNA follows: TGTGCCACCAGCAGAGTTCGGGGGGCGGGAGAGCAGTACTTC.

This clone was found once. The chain couples TRBV7-2 to TRBJ2-1; tentative D call: TRBD1 (6 bases). The CDR3 is made up of 13 amino acids. Trimming took off 5 bases at V and 6 bases at J, with 11 bases between the two ends. Looked up from germline, CDR1 is SGHTA and CDR2 is FQGNSA. As DNA, the CDR3 is TGTGCCAGCAGCCTAGGACAGATCAATGAGCAGTTCTTC. Protein: CASSLGQINEQFF.